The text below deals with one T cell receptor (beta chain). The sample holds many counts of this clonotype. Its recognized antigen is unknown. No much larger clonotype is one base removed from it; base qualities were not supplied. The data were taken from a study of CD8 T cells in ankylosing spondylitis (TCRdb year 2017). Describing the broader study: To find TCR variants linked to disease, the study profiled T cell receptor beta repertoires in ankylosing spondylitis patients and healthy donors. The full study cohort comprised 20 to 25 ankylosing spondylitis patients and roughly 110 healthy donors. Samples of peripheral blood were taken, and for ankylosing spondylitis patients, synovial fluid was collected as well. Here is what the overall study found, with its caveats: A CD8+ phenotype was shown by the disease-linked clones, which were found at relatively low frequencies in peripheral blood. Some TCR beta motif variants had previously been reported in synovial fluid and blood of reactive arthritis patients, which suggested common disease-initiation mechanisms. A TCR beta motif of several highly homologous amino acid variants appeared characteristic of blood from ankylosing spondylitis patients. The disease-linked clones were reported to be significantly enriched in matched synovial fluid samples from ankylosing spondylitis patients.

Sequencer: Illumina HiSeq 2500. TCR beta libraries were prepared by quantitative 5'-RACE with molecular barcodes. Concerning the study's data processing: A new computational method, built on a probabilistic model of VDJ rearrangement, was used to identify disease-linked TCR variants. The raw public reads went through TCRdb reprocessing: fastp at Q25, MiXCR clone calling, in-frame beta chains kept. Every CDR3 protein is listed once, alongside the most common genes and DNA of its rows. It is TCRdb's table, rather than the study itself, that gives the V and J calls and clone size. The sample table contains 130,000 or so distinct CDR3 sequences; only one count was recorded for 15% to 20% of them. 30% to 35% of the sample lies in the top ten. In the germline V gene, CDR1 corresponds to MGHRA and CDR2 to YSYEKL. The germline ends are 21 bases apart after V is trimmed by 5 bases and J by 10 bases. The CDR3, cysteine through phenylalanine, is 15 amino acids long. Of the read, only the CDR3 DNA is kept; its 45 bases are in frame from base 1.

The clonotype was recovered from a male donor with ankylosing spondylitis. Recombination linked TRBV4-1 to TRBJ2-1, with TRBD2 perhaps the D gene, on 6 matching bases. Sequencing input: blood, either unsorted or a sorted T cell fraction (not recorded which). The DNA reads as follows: TGCGCCAGCAGCTATCCGGGACTCGGGGTTGGAGAGCAGTTCTTC. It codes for CASSYPGLGVGEQFF.